This TCR beta chain comes out of a study of cytomegalovirus exposure and HLA in healthy donors. The PCR had 60 Vbeta and 13 Jbeta primers. TCRdb's table, derived via immunoSEQ multiplex PCR, lists solely in-frame clones and lacks some. The sample has 160,000 or so clones; about four fifths are singletons. This clone was seen only a few times. Trimming shortened V by 5 bases and J by 7 bases, and 21 bases separated the two germline ends. Germline assignment: CDR1 MNHEY and CDR2 SVGAGI. The CDR3 length is 15 residues. The TCR comes from a woman in her forties or fifties in good health and CMV-seronegative. The chain carries TRBV6-5 and TRBJ2-7, with a weak D call TRBD1 (8 bases). The sequenced material came from PBMCs. DNA for the CDR3: TGTGCCAGCAGTGGGGGGGGGACAGGCTCACAAGAGCAGTACTTC. It translates to CASSGGGTGSQEQYF.